The entry that follows covers one T cell receptor (beta chain) sequence. Its antigen is not known. The data were taken from a study of cytomegalovirus exposure and HLA in healthy donors. For the study at large: Around 85 million unique TCR sequences came from HLA-typed donors in an early release. Regarding the study as a whole: Being productive about 87% or about 30% of the time was typical of most TCR beta V segments in an earlier analysis. Per a later analysis, 15,000 to 20,000 TCR beta sequences showed association with HLA alleles at 0.05 false discovery rate.

It was with 60 Vbeta and 13 Jbeta primers that the PCR ran. Sequenced by immunoSEQ multiplex PCR; TCRdb stores in-frame clones only, minus some. The sample contains 100,000 or so clones, roughly 13% of which appear only once. The CDR3 contains 14 residues. Germline lookup yields CDR1 SEHNR and CDR2 FQNEAQ (reference sequence). The V end lost 2 bases, the J end lost 5 bases, and 13 bases lay between the germline ends. The V call is TRBV7-9, the J call TRBJ2-7; D is unclear. The source material was PBMCs. This clonotype was obtained from a man between 35 and 55 years old in good health and CMV-seropositive. CDR3 DNA sequence: TGTGCCAGCAGCTTAACGGCTAGTCATAACGAGCAGTACTTC. The encoded protein is CASSLTASHNEQYF.